This T cell receptor beta chain was documented in a study of cytomegalovirus exposure and HLA in healthy donors. Every donor was a healthy person donating bone marrow. Both 60 Vbeta primers and 13 Jbeta primers went into the PCR. Clones were sequenced by immunoSEQ multiplex PCR, and TCRdb holds only the in-frame ones, with some missing. This table holds nearly 200,000 clones. Sequenced: PBMCs. The source of this sequence is a boy aged 5 to 17 in good health and CMV-seronegative.

The CDR3 is CAIRRGGPDYGYTF. For the CDR3, the DNA is TGTGCCATAAGGAGGGGGGGCCCTGACTATGGCTACACCTTC. The chain uses TRBV6-6 and TRBJ1-2, with a weak D call TRBD1 (6 bases). V was trimmed by 10 bases and J by 3 bases, leaving 18 bases between them. The CDR3 runs 14 residues. CDR1 MNHNY and CDR2 SVGAGI come from the germline V gene (reference sequence).